A selection of T cell receptor beta chains follows, all from one sample in a study of technical replicates of blood from several donors. Only in-frame clones appear in the TCRdb table, and some are missing; sequencing was by immunoSEQ multiplex PCR. The sample lists roughly 79,000 clones; roughly 91% were seen once. Sequences were obtained from T cells isolated from PBMCs. These receptors were taken from a human donor in good health. Some clones in this sample may be carry-over from other donors' samples. Each CDR3 is given with its conserved first and last residue. Fields, in order: J gene, D gene, clone size, V gene, CDR3 protein, CDR3 DNA. A D gene is named only where the DNA matches it firmly. Size values are once, few and many counts, or a class for expanded clones, and some rows have none.

TRBJ2-2	.	.	TRBV11-2	CASSLDRQGHPGELFF	TGTGCCAGCAGCTTAGATCGACAAGGTCATCCCGGGGAGCTGTTTTTT
TRBJ1-1	.	.	TRBV7-9	CASSWPPTGSDTEAFF	TGTGCCAGCAGCTGGCCTCCTACAGGGTCGGACACTGAAGCTTTCTTT
TRBJ1-2	TRBD1	.	TRBV4-1	CASSQDGDRGTLYTF	TGCGCCAGCAGCCAAGATGGAGACAGGGGGACTCTTTACACCTTC
TRBJ1-5	.	.	TRBV5-1	CASREVPSNQPQHF	TGCGCCAGCAGGGAGGTCCCTAGCAATCAGCCCCAGCATTTT
TRBJ2-2	.	.	TRBV4-2	CASSQDKASESGELFF	TGTGCCAGCAGCCAAGATAAGGCTAGCGAATCCGGGGAGCTGTTTTTT
TRBJ1-2	.	.	TRBV10-2	CASSEWAGATYTF	TGCGCCAGCAGTGAGTGGGCAGGGGCAACTTACACCTTC
TRBJ1-5	.	.	TRBV28	CAASNPGDQPQHF	TGTGCGGCCTCCAACCCGGGGGACCAGCCCCAGCATTTT
TRBJ1-6	.	.	TRBV29-1	CSVWTGSYNSPLHF	TGCAGCGTGTGGACTGGCTCCTATAATTCACCCCTCCACTTT
TRBJ2-2	TRBD2	.	TRBV15	CATSRVAGGPGELFF	TGTGCCACCAGCAGAGTAGCGGGAGGGCCCGGGGAGCTGTTTTTT
TRBJ2-3	TRBD2	.	TRBV7-8	CASSSIAGAQLGTDTQYF	TGTGCCAGCAGCTCGATAGCGGGAGCCCAGTTGGGCACAGATACGCAGTATTTT
TRBJ2-7	TRBD1	once	TRBV6-1	CASSDSEGASYEQYF	TGTGCCAGCAGTGACTCAGAGGGGGCCTCCTACGAGCAGTACTTC
TRBJ2-1	.	.	TRBV19	CASSPLAWTSGRRDQFF	TGTGCCAGTAGCCCTCTAGCGTGGACGTCCGGGCGGAGGGATCAGTTCTTC
TRBJ2-7	TRBD1	.	TRBV9	CASSPHPDRAGEQYF	TGTGCCAGCAGCCCCCATCCGGACAGGGCGGGAGAGCAGTACTTC
TRBJ2-3	TRBD1	.	TRBV4-1	CASSQGRQGPRTDTQYF	TGCGCCAGCAGCCAAGGTAGACAGGGTCCGCGCACAGATACGCAGTATTTT
TRBJ2-7	.	.	TRBV29-1	CSVEIQGGSLEQYF	TGCAGCGTTGAGATCCAGGGAGGAAGTTTAGAGCAGTACTTC
TRBJ2-3	TRBD2	.	TRBV5-1	CASSLGAGGPDTQYF	TGCGCCAGCAGCTTGGGGGCGGGAGGGCCAGATACGCAGTATTTT